Presented here are 24 T cell receptor beta chains from one specimen sequenced in a study of CD8 T cells in Susac syndrome. RNA totalling about 0.45 to 1 ug underwent reverse transcription with random hexamers. MiXCR, run by TCRdb on the immunoSEQ multiplex PCR reads, gives a single entry per CDR3 protein. Among more than 120,000 distinct CDR3 sequences listed, approximately 94% were seen once. The sequenced material came from CD4+ T cells from PBMCs. All receptors come from a human donor in good health.

The V gene is TRBV21-1, the J gene TRBJ2-4. TRBV21-1 corresponds to a pseudogene. The CDR3 has 17 amino acids. CDR3 bases: TGTGCCAGCAGCAAAGCGAGCGATGACCTAGCCAAAAACATTCAGTACTTC. Translating it yields CASSKASDDLAKNIQYF.

The chain carries TRBV19 and TRBJ1-2; D perhaps matches TRBD1 (6 bases). CDR1 and CDR2 (germline): LNHDA, SQIVND (reference sequence). Trimming left V 3 bases short and J 4 bases short, with 21 bases between. The CDR3 extends over 17 amino acids. The CDR3 here is CASSISLPGQPIYGYTF. CDR3 coding DNA: TGTGCCAGTAGTATTTCCCTCCCGGGACAACCAATCTATGGCTACACCTTC.

The rearrangement joins TRBV29-1 to TRBJ2-7, with D perhaps given as TRBD1 or TRBD2 (5 bases each). Looked up from germline, CDR1 is SQVTM and CDR2 is ANQGSEA. V lost 7 bases to trimming and J lost 2 bases, with 12 bases between them. This CDR3 spans 12 amino acids. This CDR3 reads CSARDGAYEQYF. CDR3 DNA sequence: TGCAGCGCCCGGGACGGCGCCTACGAGCAGTACTTC.

J is TRBJ1-2 and V is TRBV29-1; D is possibly TRBD1 (5 bases). With 7 bases removed from V and 3 bases from J, the gap between germline ends came to 15 bases. CDR1 is SQVTM, CDR2 ANQGSEA, per germline. CDR3 size: 13 residues. In nucleotides, the CDR3 is TGCAGCGCCCCCCGACCGGGGGACTATGGCTACACCTTC. It encodes CSAPRPGDYGYTF.

The gene calls are TRBV30 and TRBJ2-7; D might be TRBD1 (5 bases). The germline V gene encodes CDR1 GTSNPN and CDR2 SVGIG (reference sequence). Between the trimmed V and J ends, which lost 4 bases and 1 base, there was a span of 8 bases. This CDR3 region has 12 residues. CDR3 region: CAWTQGSYEQYF. The CDR3 nucleotides read TGTGCCTGGACGCAGGGTTCCTACGAGCAGTACTTC.

J is TRBJ2-7 and V is TRBV28, with D unclear. Trimming removed 3 bases from V and 5 bases from J, with 11 bases in between. The CDR3 is 13 residues long. The germline V gene has CDR1 MDHEN and CDR2 SYDVKM. The CDR3 DNA reads TGTGCCAGCAGTTTCACTCCCAACCACGAGCAGTACTTC. Its translation is CASSFTPNHEQYF.

The rearrangement uses TRBV29-1 and TRBJ1-5; 7 bases are shared with TRBD1. J gave up 2 bases and V 4 bases, and 5 bases lay outside the gene matches. The CDR3 runs to 14 residues. Germline-derived CDR1 and CDR2 are SQVTM and ANQGSEA. CDR3 loop: CSVATGSGNQPQHF. CDR3 DNA: TGCAGCGTTGCGACAGGGTCTGGCAATCAGCCCCAGCATTTT.

The chain uses TRBV21-1 and TRBJ2-7. TRBV21-1 constitutes a pseudogene. The CDR3 has 14 residues. CDR3 loop: CASSYPRPFYEQYF. CDR3 bases: TGTGCCAGCAGCTATCCGCGGCCCTTCTACGAGCAGTACTTC.

The chain carries TRBV5-4 and TRBJ2-7; 7 bases match TRBD1. Germline V gene lookup returns CDR1 SGHNT and CDR2 YYREEE (reference sequence). V trimming: 4 bases; J trimming: 2 bases; junction bases outside the gene matches: 9. The CDR3 extends over 15 amino acids. The CDR3 here is CASSRLGDRTYEQYF. The CDR3 DNA follows: TGTGCCAGCAGCCGGCTGGGGGACAGAACCTACGAGCAGTACTTC.

The chain uses TRBV5-6 and TRBJ2-2, with D hard to call. The germline V and J ends were trimmed by 8 bases and 7 bases, with 9 bases remaining between them. CDR3 length equals 11 residues. In germline, CDR1 is SGHDT, CDR2 YYEEEE. CDR3 sequence: CASKASGELFF. CDR3 DNA sequence: TGTGCCAGTAAAGCTAGCGGGGAGCTGTTTTTT.

This clonotype occurred once. V usage is TRBV14 and J usage is TRBJ2-2; weak D call: TRBD2 (6 bases). Per germline, CDR1 SGHDN and CDR2 FVKESK. The V end was cut by 3 bases, the J end by 6 bases, with 17 bases between. The length of the CDR3 is 16 residues. The CDR3 region is CASSHLGRREAGELFF. Here the CDR3 DNA reads TGTGCCAGCAGCCACCTCGGACGCAGGGAGGCCGGGGAGCTGTTTTTT.

The V call is TRBV3-1, the J call TRBJ2-1; tentatively, D is TRBD1 or TRBD2 (5 bases each). The CDR3 sequence is 13 residues long. Between the trimmed V and J ends, which lost 4 bases and 7 bases, there was a span of 11 bases. CDR1 is LGHDT, CDR2 YNNKEL, per germline (reference sequence). The DNA of the CDR3 is TGTGCCAGCAGCCTTCAGGGAGCTAATGAGCAGTTCTTC. Its translation is CASSLQGANEQFF.

The chain has TRBV4-1 and TRBJ1-5, with D unresolved. V shed 5 bases and J shed 0 bases, with 23 bases lying between them. This CDR3 is 19 amino acids long. The germline gives CDR1 MGHRA, CDR2 YSYEKL. The CDR3 spells CASSSLGIPGRYSNQPQHF. CDR3 nucleotides: TGCGCCAGCAGCTCCTTAGGTATTCCGGGAAGATATAGCAATCAGCCCCAGCATTTT.

The rearrangement uses TRBV4-1 and TRBJ1-2; D gene ambiguous. This CDR3 spans 15 amino acids. Trimming cost V 5 bases and J 2 bases, with 15 bases left between them. Germline V gives CDR1 MGHRA, CDR2 YSYEKL. In DNA, the CDR3 is TGCGCCAGCAGCAACCGACAAGGAGCCAACTATGGCTACACCTTC. It encodes CASSNRQGANYGYTF.

The V gene is TRBV6-4, the J gene TRBJ2-2; 8 bases are shared with TRBD2. The trim removed 9 bases at V and 3 bases at J, leaving 6 bases unmatched. Germline assignment: CDR1 MRHNA and CDR2 SNTAGT. CDR3 size: 14 residues. The CDR3 region is CASKRETDTGELFF. Here the CDR3 DNA reads TGTGCCAGTAAGCGGGAGACGGACACCGGGGAGCTGTTTTTT.

The CDR3 spells CASGKLGYEQYF. CDR3 DNA sequence: TGTGCCAGTGGAAAACTGGGCTACGAGCAGTACTTC. The chain recombines TRBV5-6 with TRBJ2-7; D remains ambiguous. CDR3 length: 12 amino acids. Trimming pared 8 bases from V and 3 bases from J, leaving 12 bases between. The germline V gene encodes CDR1 SGHDT and CDR2 YYEEEE.

The V call is TRBV12-3 or TRBV12-4, the J call TRBJ1-1; 7 bases line up with TRBD1. This CDR3 has 14 amino acids. Trimming at V came to 4 bases and at J to 1 base, leaving 3 bases not matched to a gene. Here the CDR3 DNA reads TGTGCCAGCAGTTCCCGACAGGGGAACACTGAAGCTTTCTTT. The encoded protein is CASSSRQGNTEAFF.

The gene calls are TRBV15 and TRBJ2-2, with D uncertain. Germline lookup yields CDR1 LNHNV and CDR2 YYDKDF (reference sequence). Trimming removed 5 bases at V and 7 bases at J, with 11 bases between. The CDR3 totals 13 residues. The CDR3 DNA reads TGTGCCACCAGCCGTAGGCCGATCGGGGAGCTGTTTTTT. Translating it yields CATSRRPIGELFF. Full variable domain (remainder filled in from reference TRBV15 and TRBJ2-2): DAMVIQNPRYQVTQFGKPVTLSCSQTLNHNVMYWYQQKSSQAPKLLFHYYDKDFNNEADTPDNFQSRRPNTSFCFLDIRSPGLGDTAMYLCATSRRPIGELFFGEGSRLTVL.

This chain's CDR3 is CASSLGPGSGANVLTF. For the CDR3, the DNA is TGTGCCAGCAGTTTAGGGCCTGGCTCTGGGGCCAACGTCCTGACTTTC. The gene calls are TRBV12-3 or TRBV12-4 and TRBJ2-6; D gene ambiguous. V lost 1 base to trimming and J lost 0 bases, with 7 bases between them. The length of the CDR3 is 16 residues.

Details on this clonotype: Mismatch with germline at one junction end may stem from a read error. The chain has TRBV18 and TRBJ1-1; D ambiguous. From germline, CDR1 is KGHSH and CDR2 LQKENI. The length of the CDR3 is 15 residues. The CDR3 DNA reads as TGTGCCAGCTCACCACCGGGCGGGGAAAACAGTGAAGCTTTCTTT. Amino acids: CASSPPGGENSEAFF.

This rearrangement joins TRBV9 to TRBJ2-2; 13 positions agree with TRBD2. Germline lookup yields CDR1 SGDLS and CDR2 YYNGEE. The CDR3 loop spans 18 amino acids. The V gene end was trimmed by 2 bases and the J gene end by 6 bases; junction bases not matched to a gene: 10. The CDR3 DNA reads TGTGCCAGCAGCGTGGATTTAGGACTAGCGGGAGCGGCCGGGGAGCTGTTTTTT. Its translation is CASSVDLGLAGAAGELFF.

This chain joins TRBV2 and TRBJ1-1; D is uncertain. The CDR3 spans 11 residues. The germline V gene has CDR1 SNHLY and CDR2 FYNNEI. Between the trimmed V and J ends, which lost 8 bases and 3 bases, there was a span of 7 bases. CDR3 amino acids: CASESHTEAFF. The CDR3 DNA reads TGTGCCAGCGAGAGCCACACTGAAGCTTTCTTT.

This clonotype came up once. This CDR3 is CASRKVTSSYEQYF. DNA for the CDR3: TGTGCCAGTAGGAAGGTAACAAGCTCCTACGAGCAGTACTTC. This sequence joins TRBV19 and TRBJ2-7; D ambiguous. Germline lookup yields CDR1 LNHDA and CDR2 SQIVND (reference sequence). Between the trimmed V and J ends, which lost 6 bases and 0 bases, there was a span of 12 bases. CDR3 length: 14 amino acids.

This chain links TRBV10-3 with TRBJ2-7; 8 bases align to TRBD2. CDR1 ENHRY and CDR2 SYGVKD come from the germline V gene. Trimming took 1 base from V and 3 from J; bases not matched to a gene: 5. The length of the CDR3 is 15 residues. The CDR3, as DNA: TGTGCCATCAGTGAGTTGGGACTAGTTCTCTACGAGCAGTACTTC. It encodes CAISELGLVLYEQYF.